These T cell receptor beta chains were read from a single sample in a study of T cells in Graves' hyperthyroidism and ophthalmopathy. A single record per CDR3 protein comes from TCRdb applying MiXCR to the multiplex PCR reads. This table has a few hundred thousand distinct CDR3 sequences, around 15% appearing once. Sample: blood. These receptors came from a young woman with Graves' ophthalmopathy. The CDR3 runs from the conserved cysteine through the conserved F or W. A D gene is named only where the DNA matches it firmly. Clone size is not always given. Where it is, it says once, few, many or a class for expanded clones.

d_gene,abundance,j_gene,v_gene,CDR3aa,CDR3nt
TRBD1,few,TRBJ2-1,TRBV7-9,CASAMPGQGVGNEQFF,TGTGCCAGCGCAATGCCGGGACAGGGGGTTGGCAATGAGCAGTTCTTC
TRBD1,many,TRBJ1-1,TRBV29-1,CSVGQGEAFF,TGCAGCGTGGGACAGGGTGAAGCTTTCTTT
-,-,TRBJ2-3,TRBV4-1,CASRVDGRGTDTQYF,TGCGCCAGCAGAGTGGACGGGCGGGGCACAGATACGCAGTATTTT
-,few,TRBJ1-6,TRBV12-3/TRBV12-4,CASSANSILNSPLHF,TGTGCCAGCAGTGCAAACAGCATTCTCAATTCACCCCTCCACTTT
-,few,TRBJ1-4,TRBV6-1,CASTLVFGTQDEKLFF,TGTGCCAGCACCTTAGTGTTCGGGACTCAGGATGAAAAACTGTTTTTT
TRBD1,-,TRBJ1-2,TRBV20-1,CSPLQGIYGYTF,TGCAGTCCACTACAGGGGATCTATGGCTACACCTTC
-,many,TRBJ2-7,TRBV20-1,CSARDSPYEQYF,TGCAGTGCTAGAGATAGTCCCTACGAGCAGTACTTC
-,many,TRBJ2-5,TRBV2,CASSAGLLQETQYF,TGTGCCAGCAGTGCAGGACTGCTCCAAGAGACCCAGTACTTC
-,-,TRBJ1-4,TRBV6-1,CASSPGYLNEKLFF,TGTGCCAGCAGTCCAGGATACCTTAATGAAAAACTGTTTTTT
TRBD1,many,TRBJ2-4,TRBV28,CASSLSVNDRGRNIQYF,TGTGCCAGCAGTTTATCCGTCAATGACAGGGGGCGAAACATTCAGTACTTC
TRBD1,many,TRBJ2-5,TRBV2,CASTPDRGRLETQYF,TGTGCCAGCACCCCGGACAGGGGGCGCCTAGAGACCCAGTACTTC
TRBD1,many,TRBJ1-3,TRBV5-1,CASSFSGTGRSGNTIYF,TGCGCCAGCAGCTTCTCCGGGACAGGCCGCTCTGGAAACACCATATATTTT
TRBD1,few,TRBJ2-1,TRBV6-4,CASSDSTGGGNEQFF,TGTGCCAGCAGTGACTCGACAGGGGGGGGGAATGAGCAGTTCTTC
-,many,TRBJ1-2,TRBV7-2,CASSLGGRNNYGYTF,TGTGCCAGCAGCTTAGGGGGGAGGAATAACTATGGCTACACCTTC
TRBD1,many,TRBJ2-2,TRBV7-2,CASSYWDRRTGELFF,TGTGCCAGCAGCTACTGGGACAGGAGAACCGGGGAGCTGTTTTTT
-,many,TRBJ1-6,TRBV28,CASRTGGGGSPLHF,TGTGCCAGCAGGACCGGGGGGGGAGGTTCACCCCTCCACTTT
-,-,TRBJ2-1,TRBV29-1,CSVVGIRDKPYNEQFF,TGCAGCGTTGTGGGGATCCGGGACAAACCCTACAATGAGCAGTTCTTC
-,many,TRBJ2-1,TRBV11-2,CASPGAGLQFF,TGTGCCAGCCCCGGGGCGGGACTTCAGTTCTTC
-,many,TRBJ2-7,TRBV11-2,CASTSRAEEASYEQYF,TGTGCCAGCACCTCCCGAGCAGAAGAGGCGTCCTACGAGCAGTACTTC
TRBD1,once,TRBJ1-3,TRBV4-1,CASSQTTGEENTIYF,TGCGCCAGCAGCCAAACCACAGGGGAGGAAAACACCATATATTTT
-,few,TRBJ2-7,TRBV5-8,CASSSPGRRTNEQYF,TGTGCCAGCAGTTCCCCCGGGAGAAGAACCAACGAGCAGTACTTC
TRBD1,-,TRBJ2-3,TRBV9,CASSEQGMDTQYF,TGTGCCAGCAGCGAACAGGGGATGGATACGCAGTATTTT
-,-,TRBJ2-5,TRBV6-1,CASSEKGAGTLKTQYF,TGTGCCAGCAGTGAAAAAGGAGCGGGGACACTCAAGACCCAGTACTTC
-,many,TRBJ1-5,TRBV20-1,CSAIRDTSNQPQHF,TGCAGTGCTATTCGGGACACTAGCAATCAGCCCCAGCATTTT
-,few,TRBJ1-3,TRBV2,CASRAQGSGNTIYF,TGTGCCAGCAGGGCCCAGGGCTCTGGAAACACCATATATTTT
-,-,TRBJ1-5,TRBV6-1,CASTKETWPQHF,TGTGCCAGCACAAAAGAAACATGGCCCCAGCATTTT
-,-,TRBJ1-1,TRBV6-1,CASSYGQNQAFF,TGTGCCAGCAGCTACGGACAGAATCAAGCTTTCTTT
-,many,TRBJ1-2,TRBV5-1,CASSTPGMEVYGYTF,TGCGCCAGCAGCACCCCAGGAATGGAGGTCTATGGCTACACCTTC
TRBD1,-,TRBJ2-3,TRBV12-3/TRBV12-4,CASSATLPGTGFHHKQDTQYF,TGTGCCAGCAGTGCGACCTTGCCCGGGACAGGGTTCCATCACAAGCAGGATACGCAGTATTTT
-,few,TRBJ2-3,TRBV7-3,CASSFNREDTQYF,TGTGCCAGCAGCTTCAATAGGGAAGATACGCAGTATTTT